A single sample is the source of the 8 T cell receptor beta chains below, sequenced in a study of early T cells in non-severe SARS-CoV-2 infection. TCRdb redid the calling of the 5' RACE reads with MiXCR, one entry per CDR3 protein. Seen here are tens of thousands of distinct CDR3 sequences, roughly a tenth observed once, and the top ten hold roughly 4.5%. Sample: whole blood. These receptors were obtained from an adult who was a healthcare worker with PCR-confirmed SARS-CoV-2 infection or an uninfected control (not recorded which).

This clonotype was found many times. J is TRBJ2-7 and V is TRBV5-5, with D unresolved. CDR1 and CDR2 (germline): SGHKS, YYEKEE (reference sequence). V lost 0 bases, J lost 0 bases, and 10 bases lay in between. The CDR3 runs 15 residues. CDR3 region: CASSLVGRSSYEQYF. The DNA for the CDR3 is TGTGCCAGCAGCTTGGTTGGCAGGAGCTCCTACGAGCAGTACTTC.

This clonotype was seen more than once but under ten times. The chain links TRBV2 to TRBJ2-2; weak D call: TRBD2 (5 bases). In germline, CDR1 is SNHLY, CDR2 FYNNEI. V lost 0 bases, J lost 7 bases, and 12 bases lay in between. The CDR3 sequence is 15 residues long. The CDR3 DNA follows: TGTGCCAGCAGTGAAGCGCTGAGGGTCGGCGGGGAGCTGTTTTTT. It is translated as CASSEALRVGGELFF. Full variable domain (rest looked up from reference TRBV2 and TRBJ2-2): EPEVTQTPSHQVTQMGQEVILRCVPISNHLYFYWYRQILGQKVEFLVSFYNNEISEKSEIFDDQFSVERPDGSNFTLKIRSTKLEDSAMYFCASSEALRVGGELFFGEGSRLTVL.

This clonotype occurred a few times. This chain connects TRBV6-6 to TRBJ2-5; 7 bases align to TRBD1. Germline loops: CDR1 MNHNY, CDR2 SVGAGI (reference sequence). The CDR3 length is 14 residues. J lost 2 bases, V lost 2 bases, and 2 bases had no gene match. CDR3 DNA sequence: TGTGCCAGCAGTTACACACAGGGGCAAGAGACCCAGTACTTC. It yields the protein CASSYTQGQETQYF.

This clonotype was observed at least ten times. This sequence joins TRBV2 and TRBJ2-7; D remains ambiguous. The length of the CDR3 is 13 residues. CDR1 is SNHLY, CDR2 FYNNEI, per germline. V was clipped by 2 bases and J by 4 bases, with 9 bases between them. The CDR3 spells CASSEPFRYEQYF. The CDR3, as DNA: TGTGCCAGCAGTGAACCGTTCAGATACGAGCAGTACTTC.

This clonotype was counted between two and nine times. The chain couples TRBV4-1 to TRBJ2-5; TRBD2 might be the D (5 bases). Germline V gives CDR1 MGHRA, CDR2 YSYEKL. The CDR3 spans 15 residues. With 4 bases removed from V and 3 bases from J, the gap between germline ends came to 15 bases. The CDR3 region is CASSRNGEIKETQYF. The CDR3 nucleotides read TGCGCCAGCAGCCGAAACGGGGAAATAAAAGAGACCCAGTACTTC.

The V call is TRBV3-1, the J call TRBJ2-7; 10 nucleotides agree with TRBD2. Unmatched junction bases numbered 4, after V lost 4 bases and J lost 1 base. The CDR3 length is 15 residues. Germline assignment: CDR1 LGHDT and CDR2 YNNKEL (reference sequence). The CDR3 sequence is CASSLLAGLSYEQYF. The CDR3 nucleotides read TGTGCCAGCAGCCTACTAGCGGGGTTATCCTACGAGCAGTACTTC.

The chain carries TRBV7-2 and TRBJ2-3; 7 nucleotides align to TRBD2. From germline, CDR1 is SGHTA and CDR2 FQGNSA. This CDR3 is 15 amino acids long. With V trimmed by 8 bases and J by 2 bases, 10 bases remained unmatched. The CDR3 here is CASRLEGGFTDTQYF. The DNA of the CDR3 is TGTGCCAGCCGCCTGGAGGGAGGGTTCACAGATACGCAGTATTTT.

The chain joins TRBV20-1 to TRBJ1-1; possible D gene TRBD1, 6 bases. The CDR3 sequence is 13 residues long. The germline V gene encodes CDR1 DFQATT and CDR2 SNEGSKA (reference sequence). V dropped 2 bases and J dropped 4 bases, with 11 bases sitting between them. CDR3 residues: CSARYPGVTEAFF. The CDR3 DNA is TGCAGTGCTAGATACCCAGGGGTCACTGAAGCTTTCTTT.